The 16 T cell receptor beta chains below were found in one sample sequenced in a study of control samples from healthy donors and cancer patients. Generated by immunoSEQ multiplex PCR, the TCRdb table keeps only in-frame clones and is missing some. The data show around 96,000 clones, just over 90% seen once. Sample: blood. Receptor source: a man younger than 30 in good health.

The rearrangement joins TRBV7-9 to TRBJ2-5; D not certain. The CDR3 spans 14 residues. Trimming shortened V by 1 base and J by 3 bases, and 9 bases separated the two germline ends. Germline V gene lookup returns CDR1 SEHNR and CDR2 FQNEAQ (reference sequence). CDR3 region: CASSLEWAEETQYF. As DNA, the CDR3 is TGTGCCAGCAGCTTAGAGTGGGCTGAAGAGACCCAGTACTTC.

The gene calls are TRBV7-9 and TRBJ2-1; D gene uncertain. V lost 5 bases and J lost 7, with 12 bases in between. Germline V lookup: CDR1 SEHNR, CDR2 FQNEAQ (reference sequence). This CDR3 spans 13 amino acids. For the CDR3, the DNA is TGTGCCAGCAGCCCCACCAATGGGAATGAGCAGTTCTTC. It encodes CASSPTNGNEQFF.

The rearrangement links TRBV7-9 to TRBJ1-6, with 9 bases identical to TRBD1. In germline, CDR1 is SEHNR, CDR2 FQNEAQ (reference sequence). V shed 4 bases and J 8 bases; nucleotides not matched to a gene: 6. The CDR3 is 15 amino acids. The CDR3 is CASSSGWTGDSPLHF. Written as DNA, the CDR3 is TGTGCCAGCAGCTCTGGGTGGACAGGGGATTCACCCCTCCACTTT.

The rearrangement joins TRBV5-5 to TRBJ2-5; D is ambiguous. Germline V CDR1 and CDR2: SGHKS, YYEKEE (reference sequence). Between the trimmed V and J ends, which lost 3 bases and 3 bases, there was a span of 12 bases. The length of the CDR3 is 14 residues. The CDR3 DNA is TGTGCCAGCAGCTCCGTCCGGCTGGAAGAGACCCAGTACTTC. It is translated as CASSSVRLEETQYF.

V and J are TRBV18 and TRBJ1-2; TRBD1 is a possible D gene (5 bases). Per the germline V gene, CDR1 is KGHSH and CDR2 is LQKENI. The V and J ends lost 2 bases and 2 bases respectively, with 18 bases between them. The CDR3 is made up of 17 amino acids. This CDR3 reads CASSPSPEAGENYGYTF. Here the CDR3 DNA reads TGTGCCAGCTCACCAAGCCCAGAGGCGGGGGAGAACTATGGCTACACCTTC.

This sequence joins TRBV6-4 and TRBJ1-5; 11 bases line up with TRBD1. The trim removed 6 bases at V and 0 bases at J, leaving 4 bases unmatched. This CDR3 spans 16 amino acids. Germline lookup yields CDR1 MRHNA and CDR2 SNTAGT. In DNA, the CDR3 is TGTGCCAGCAGGAGGGACAGGGGGAATAGCAATCAGCCCCAGCATTTT. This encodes CASRRDRGNSNQPQHF.

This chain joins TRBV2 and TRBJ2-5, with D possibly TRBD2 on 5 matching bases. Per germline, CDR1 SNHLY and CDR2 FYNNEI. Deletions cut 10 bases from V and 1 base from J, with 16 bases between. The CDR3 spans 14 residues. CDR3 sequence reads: CATTPRGAQETQYF. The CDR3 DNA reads TGTGCCACCACCCCCCGGGGAGCCCAAGAGACCCAGTACTTC.

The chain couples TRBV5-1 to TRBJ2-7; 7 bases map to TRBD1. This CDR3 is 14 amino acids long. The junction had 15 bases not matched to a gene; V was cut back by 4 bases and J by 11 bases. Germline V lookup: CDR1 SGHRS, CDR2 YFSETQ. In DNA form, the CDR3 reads TGCGCCAGCAGCCTCGACGGGACAGATCCTACTAAGTACTTC. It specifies CASSLDGTDPTKYF.

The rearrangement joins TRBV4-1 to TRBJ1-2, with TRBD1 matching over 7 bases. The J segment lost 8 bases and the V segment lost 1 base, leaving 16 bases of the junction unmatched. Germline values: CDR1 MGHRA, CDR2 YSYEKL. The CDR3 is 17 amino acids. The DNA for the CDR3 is TGCGCCAGCAGCCAAGTATTTGGACAGGACGGGCCTGGCGGCTACACCTTC. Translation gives CASSQVFGQDGPGGYTF.

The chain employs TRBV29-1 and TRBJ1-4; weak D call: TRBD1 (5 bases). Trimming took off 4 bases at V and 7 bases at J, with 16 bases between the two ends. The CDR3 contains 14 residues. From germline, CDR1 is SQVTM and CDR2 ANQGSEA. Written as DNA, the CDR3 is TGCAGCGTTGTGGGGAGGGGCACGGGTGAAAAACTGTTTTTT. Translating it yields CSVVGRGTGEKLFF.

The CDR3 coding sequence is TGTGCCAGCAGTCCCTACGGGCAGGGCTACTATGGCTACACCTTC. Translating it yields CASSPYGQGYYGYTF. The chain uses TRBV27 and TRBJ1-2; weak D call: TRBD1 (5 bases). CDR1 is MNHEY and CDR2 is SMNVEV in the germline V gene (reference sequence). Trimming removed 5 bases at V and 3 bases at J, with 16 bases between. The CDR3 is 15 amino acids.

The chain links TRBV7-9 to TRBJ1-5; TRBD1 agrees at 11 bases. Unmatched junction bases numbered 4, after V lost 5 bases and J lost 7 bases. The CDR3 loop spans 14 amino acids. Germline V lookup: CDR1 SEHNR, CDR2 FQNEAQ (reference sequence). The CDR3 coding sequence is TGTGCCAGCAGCGGACAGGGGGCCGCCCAGCCCCAGCATTTT. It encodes CASSGQGAAQPQHF.

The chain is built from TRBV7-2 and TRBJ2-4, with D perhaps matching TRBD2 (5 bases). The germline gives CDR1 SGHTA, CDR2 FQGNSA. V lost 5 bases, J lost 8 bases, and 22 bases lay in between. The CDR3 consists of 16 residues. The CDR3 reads CASSHTIEGGGDIQYF. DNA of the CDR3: TGTGCCAGCAGCCATACTATAGAGGGTGGTGGAGACATTCAGTACTTC.

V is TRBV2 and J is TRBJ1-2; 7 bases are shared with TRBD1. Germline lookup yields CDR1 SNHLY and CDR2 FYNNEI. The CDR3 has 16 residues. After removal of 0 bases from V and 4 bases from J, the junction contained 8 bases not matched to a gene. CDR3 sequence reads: CASSEALRDSSYGYTF. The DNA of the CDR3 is TGTGCCAGCAGTGAAGCGCTTCGGGACAGCAGCTATGGCTACACCTTC.

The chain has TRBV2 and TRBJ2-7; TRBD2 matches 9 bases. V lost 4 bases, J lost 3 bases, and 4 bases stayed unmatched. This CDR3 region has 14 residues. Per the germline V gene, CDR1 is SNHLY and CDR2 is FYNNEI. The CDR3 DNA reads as TGTGCCAGCAGTGTGCCTAGCGGGATCTACGAGCAGTACTTC. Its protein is CASSVPSGIYEQYF.

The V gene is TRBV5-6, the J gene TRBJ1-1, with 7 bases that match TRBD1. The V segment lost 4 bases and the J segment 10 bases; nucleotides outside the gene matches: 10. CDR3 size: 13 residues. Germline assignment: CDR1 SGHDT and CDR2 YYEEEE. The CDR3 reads CASSRDSPRRAFF. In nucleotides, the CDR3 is TGTGCCAGCAGCCGGGACAGTCCCCGAAGAGCTTTCTTT. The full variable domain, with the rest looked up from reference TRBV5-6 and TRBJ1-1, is DAGVTQSPTHLIKTRGQQVTLRCSPKSGHDTVSWYQQALGQGPQFIFQYYEEEERQRGNFPDRFSGHQFPNYSSELNVNALLLGDSALYLCASSRDSPRRAFFGQGTRLTVV.